These 31 T cell receptor beta chains share one sample of origin, sequenced in a study of T cells after yellow fever vaccination. TCRdb re-analysed the 5' RACE reads in MiXCR, keeping a single row per CDR3 protein. The table has 11,000 to 15,000 distinct CDR3 sequences, 6% to 9.5% seen once. The specimen was PBMCs, either bulk or a sorted T-cell subset (CD4+, CD8+, memory, or dextramer-sorted; not recorded which), collected on the day of the yellow fever booster vaccination. These receptors came from a man between 18 and 29 years old who received the YFV17D yellow fever vaccine.

There are many counts of this clonotype. The rearrangement uses TRBV29-1 and TRBJ1-4, with a possible D match to TRBD1 (5 bases). The germline V and J ends were trimmed by 0 bases and 5 bases, with 13 bases remaining between them. CDR3 length: 15 amino acids. CDR1 and CDR2 from the germline V gene are SQVTM and ANQGSEA. CDR3 sequence: CSVEERKRGNEKLFF. The CDR3 bases are TGCAGCGTTGAAGAAAGGAAAAGGGGCAATGAAAAACTGTTTTTT.

This clonotype counts as medium-sized. The gene calls are TRBV4-2 and TRBJ1-1; 9 bases are a match to TRBD1. Germline CDR1 and CDR2: LGHNA and YNFKEQ. With 4 bases clipped from V and 3 bases from J, the junction kept 6 bases outside the gene matches. The CDR3 loop spans 15 amino acids. CDR3 loop: CASSPGQGKDTEAFF. CDR3 nucleotide sequence: TGTGCCAGCAGCCCGGGACAGGGTAAGGACACTGAAGCTTTCTTT.

By proportion, this clonotype is medium-sized. V and J are TRBV12-3 or TRBV12-4 and TRBJ2-3; 7 nucleotides agree with TRBD1. V shed 6 bases, J shed 0 bases, and the junction held 15 bases outside the gene matches. The CDR3 length is 18 residues. CDR3 sequence (DNA): TGTGCCAGCAGACAGGAAGAGGTCGGGACAGCTAGCACAGATACGCAGTATTTT. It yields the protein CASRQEEVGTASTDTQYF.

In this sample, this clonotype turned up many times. The chain joins TRBV5-1 to TRBJ2-5; no clear D. V lost 1 base, J lost 1 base, and 11 bases lay in between. The CDR3 has 15 residues. CDR1 is SGHRS, CDR2 YFSETQ, per germline. The chain's CDR3 is CASSLMLGGQETQYF. The CDR3 DNA follows: TGCGCCAGCAGCTTGATGTTGGGTGGCCAAGAGACCCAGTACTTC. Full variable domain (remainder filled in from reference TRBV5-1 and TRBJ2-5): KAGVTQTPRYLIKTRGQQVTLSCSPISGHRSVSWYQQTPGQGLQFLFEYFSETQRNKGNFPGRFSGRQFSNSRSEMNVSTLELGDSALYLCASSLMLGGQETQYFGPGTRLLVL.

This clonotype was found many times. The V gene is TRBV13, the J gene TRBJ2-7; D gene uncertain. The germline gives CDR1 PRHDT, CDR2 FYEKMQ (reference sequence). This CDR3 is 11 amino acids long. Trimming took 3 bases from V and 6 from J, leaving 6 bases between them. For the CDR3, the DNA is TGTGCCAGCAGCTTGATCGGCGAGCAGTACTTC. Translating it yields CASSLIGEQYF.

This clonotype appeared many times. V usage is TRBV7-2 and J usage is TRBJ2-2; 7 bases line up with TRBD1. The germline V gene has CDR1 SGHTA and CDR2 FQGNSA. The CDR3 contains 14 residues. Germline trimming cut 4 bases from V and 7 bases from J; bases unmatched to any gene: 6. The CDR3 coding sequence is TGTGCCAGCAGCTCCACAGGGGCTAGCGGGGAGCTGTTTTTT. Protein sequence: CASSSTGASGELFF.

This clonotype was recorded at least ten times. The chain carries TRBV20-1 and TRBJ2-5; TRBD1 matches 8 bases. The CDR3 is 15 residues long. The ends lost 6 bases at V and 7 bases at J; junction bases unmatched: 16. The germline V gene has CDR1 DFQATT and CDR2 SNEGSKA (reference sequence). The CDR3 coding sequence is TGCAGTGCAAATTCCCGGGACAGGCCCTTCAGGACCCAGTACTTC. It codes for CSANSRDRPFRTQYF.

The chain is built from TRBV2 and TRBJ1-1; no clear D gene. Germline CDR1 is SNHLY and CDR2 is FYNNEI. V was pared by 7 bases and J by 1 base, with 13 bases between. The CDR3 extends over 14 amino acids. The CDR3 sequence: CASKAGRSNTEAFF. The CDR3 DNA follows: TGTGCCAGCAAGGCGGGGAGATCGAACACTGAAGCTTTCTTT.

This clonotype was counted many times. This chain uses TRBV24-1 with TRBJ2-4, with a weak D call TRBD2 (7 bases). The V gene's germline CDR1 is KGHDR and CDR2 SFDVKD. V shed 7 bases and J shed 0 bases, with 21 bases lying between them. This CDR3 is 18 amino acids long. CDR3: CATSVLEEGGLAKNIQYF. DNA of the CDR3: TGTGCCACCAGCGTTCTTGAAGAGGGGGGGCTAGCCAAAAACATTCAGTACTTC.

This clonotype was detected many times. J is TRBJ1-2 and V is TRBV27, with 8 bases fitting TRBD1. V shed 5 bases and J 3 bases; nucleotides not matched to a gene: 2. This CDR3 has 13 amino acids. Germline-derived CDR1 and CDR2 are MNHEY and SMNVEV (reference sequence). CDR3 sequence (DNA): TGTGCCAGCAGTGCGACAGGGGACTATGGCTACACCTTC. It yields the protein CASSATGDYGYTF.

This clonotype has a count of ten or more. The V and J genes are TRBV19 and TRBJ1-1; D is uncertain. Looked up from germline, CDR1 is LNHDA and CDR2 is SQIVND (reference sequence). The CDR3 has 13 residues. V was pared by 3 bases and J by 8 bases, with 13 bases between. The CDR3 bases are TGTGCCAGTAGTATGCTCCTGGACGGGGAAGCTTTCTTT. This codes for CASSMLLDGEAFF.

This clonotype was seen only a few times. The gene calls are TRBV5-1 and TRBJ2-2, with 14 positions matching TRBD2. J gave up 5 bases and V 7 bases, and 1 base lay outside the gene matches. Germline V gives CDR1 SGHRS, CDR2 YFSETQ. CDR3 length: 14 residues. This CDR3 is CASRTSGGTGELFF. CDR3 in DNA: TGCGCCAGCCGGACTAGCGGGGGGACCGGGGAGCTGTTTTTT. Drawing the rest from reference TRBV5-1 and TRBJ2-2, the complete variable domain is KAGVTQTPRYLIKTRGQQVTLSCSPISGHRSVSWYQQTPGQGLQFLFEYFSETQRNKGNFPGRFSGRQFSNSRSEMNVSTLELGDSALYLCASRTSGGTGELFFGEGSRLTVL.

This clonotype was observed at least ten times. The chain uses TRBV3-1 and TRBJ1-2, with a weak D call TRBD1 (5 bases). This CDR3 comprises 12 residues. The germline V gene encodes CDR1 LGHDT and CDR2 YNNKEL (reference sequence). The V and J ends lost 2 bases and 7 bases respectively, with 8 bases between them. As DNA, the CDR3 is TGTGCCAGCAGCCAACAGGGCGGTGGCTACACCTTC. Protein: CASSQQGGGYTF.

This clonotype was detected ten times or more. The genes are TRBV4-2 and TRBJ2-5; D is possibly TRBD2 (6 bases). Germline V gene lookup returns CDR1 LGHNA and CDR2 YNFKEQ. This CDR3 has 18 amino acids. Trimming shortened V by 1 base and J by 2 bases, and 20 bases separated the two germline ends. CDR3 residues: CASSQAPPGLLQQETQYF. The DNA for the CDR3 is TGTGCCAGCAGCCAAGCCCCTCCGGGACTCCTCCAGCAAGAGACCCAGTACTTC.

This clonotype was found many times. The chain uses TRBV28 and TRBJ2-1, with 7 bases aligning to TRBD2. Germline values: CDR1 MDHEN, CDR2 SYDVKM. Germline trimming cut 4 bases from V and 2 bases from J; bases unmatched to any gene: 14. The CDR3 covers 18 residues. CDR3 region: CASSSPRGGGETYNEQFF. The CDR3 DNA follows: TGTGCCAGCAGTTCCCCTCGCGGTGGGGGGGAAACCTACAATGAGCAGTTCTTC.

This clonotype was counted at least ten times. The chain joins TRBV6-5 to TRBJ1-2, with a weak D call TRBD1 (6 bases). Germline CDR1 is MNHEY and CDR2 is SVGAGI. The CDR3 has 15 amino acids. Trimming shortened V by 2 bases and J by 6 bases, and 16 bases separated the two germline ends. The CDR3 spells CASSYVNTGSNGYTF. In DNA, the CDR3 is TGTGCCAGCAGTTACGTAAACACAGGGTCGAATGGCTACACCTTC.

This clonotype was observed a handful of times. The rearrangement joins TRBV3-1 to TRBJ2-1; no clear D gene. V lost 3 bases, J lost 5 bases, and 8 bases lay in between. The CDR3 has 13 residues. CDR1 LGHDT and CDR2 YNNKEL come from the germline V gene (reference sequence). Here the CDR3 reads CASSHSHNNEQFF. In DNA form, the CDR3 reads TGTGCCAGCAGCCATTCCCACAACAATGAGCAGTTCTTC.

This clonotype ranks as medium-sized (0.01 to 0.1%). J is TRBJ2-7 and V is TRBV6-2 or TRBV6-3; D may be TRBD1 (6 bases). Germline assignment: CDR1 MNHEY and CDR2 SVGEGT. Trimming left V 5 bases short and J 6 bases short, with 11 bases between. The CDR3 spans 12 residues. CDR3 amino acids: CASSHRAREQYF. DNA of the CDR3: TGTGCCAGCAGTCACAGGGCTCGCGAGCAGTACTTC.

In its sample, this clonotype is medium-sized. The CDR3 here is CASSPSGDRNGYTF. DNA of the CDR3: TGTGCCAGCAGCCCCTCCGGGGATCGAAATGGCTACACCTTC. The chain links TRBV4-2 to TRBJ1-2, with no clear D. V lost 4 bases and J lost 6, with 15 bases in between. The germline V gene encodes CDR1 LGHNA and CDR2 YNFKEQ. This CDR3 is built from 14 residues.

This clonotype has at least ten counts. The chain combines TRBV7-2 with TRBJ2-5; D remains unclear. V shed 5 bases and J shed 3 bases, with 19 bases lying between them. The CDR3 spans 16 residues. CDR1 and CDR2 (germline): SGHTA, FQGNSA. CDR3 in DNA: TGTGCCAGCAGCCCGCTTAGGGAATCCTGGGAAGAGACCCAGTACTTC. This codes for CASSPLRESWEETQYF.

This clonotype came up many times. This chain connects TRBV6-5 to TRBJ1-2; possible D gene TRBD1, 5 bases. Germline CDR1 is MNHEY and CDR2 is SVGAGI. This CDR3 region has 13 residues. The ends were cut back, 6 bases at V and 5 bases at J, with 13 bases in the middle. CDR3 region: CASRAGGIYGYTF. Written as DNA, the CDR3 is TGTGCCAGCAGGGCTGGGGGGATTTATGGCTACACCTTC.

This clonotype is medium-sized (0.01 to 0.1%) within its sample. The chain carries TRBV18 and TRBJ2-7; D ambiguous. The V end lost 5 bases, the J end lost 3 bases, and 8 bases lay between the germline ends. The V gene's germline CDR1 is KGHSH and CDR2 LQKENI. The CDR3 has 12 residues. In DNA, the CDR3 is TGTGCCAGCTCAACCTCAGGCTACGAGCAGTACTTC. It codes for CASSTSGYEQYF.

There are many counts of this clonotype. J is TRBJ2-1 and V is TRBV20-1; TRBD2 matches at 7 bases. CDR3 length: 15 residues. Germline V CDR1 and CDR2: DFQATT, SNEGSKA (reference sequence). V was clipped by 3 bases and J by 0 bases; unmatched bases: 5. CDR3 protein: CSARPLAVSYNEQFF. Here the CDR3 DNA reads TGCAGTGCTAGGCCCCTAGCGGTCTCCTACAATGAGCAGTTCTTC.

This clonotype was recorded at least ten times. V is TRBV6-5 and J is TRBJ1-3; 7 bases agree with TRBD1. V lost 7 bases to trimming and J lost 0 bases; unmatched junction nucleotides: 15. This CDR3 is built from 18 residues. Looked up from germline, CDR1 is MNHEY and CDR2 is SVGAGI. CDR3 coding DNA: TGTGCCAGCACTAGATACCGGGACAGTTACTACTCTGGAAACACCATATATTTT. Translated, it gives CASTRYRDSYYSGNTIYF.

This clonotype qualifies as medium-sized. The chain is built from TRBV5-1 and TRBJ2-7; 7 nucleotides line up with TRBD2. CDR3 size: 15 residues. Looked up from germline, CDR1 is SGHRS and CDR2 is YFSETQ. Trimming cost V 2 bases and J 2 bases; bases outside gene matches: 7. The CDR3 spells CASSLLAGEAYEQYF. CDR3 DNA: TGCGCCAGCAGCTTACTCGCGGGGGAAGCCTACGAGCAGTACTTC.

This clonotype was detected ten times or more. The DNA for the CDR3 is TGTGCCAGCAGAATACAGGGAACTGGAAACACCATATATTTT. Translated: CASRIQGTGNTIYF. V and J are TRBV5-4 and TRBJ1-3, with D maybe TRBD1 (6 bases). CDR1 and CDR2 from the germline V gene are SGHNT and YYREEE (reference sequence). Trimming took 5 bases from V and 2 from J, leaving 11 bases between them. This CDR3 has 14 residues.

This clonotype was counted at least ten times. The chain couples TRBV24-1 to TRBJ2-3; no definite D call. With 1 base removed from V and 6 bases from J, the gap between germline ends came to 4 bases. Per germline, CDR1 KGHDR and CDR2 SFDVKD. This CDR3 comprises 12 residues. CDR3 nucleotide sequence: TGTGCCACCAGTGATTTCGGGGATACGCAGTATTTT. This gives the protein CATSDFGDTQYF.

This clonotype was detected many times. The chain recombines TRBV7-9 with TRBJ2-1; TRBD1 agrees at 9 bases. Germline V CDR1 and CDR2: SEHNR, FQNEAQ (reference sequence). The CDR3 has 15 residues. The J segment lost 5 bases and the V segment lost 1 base, leaving 3 bases of the junction unmatched. CDR3 coding DNA: TGTGCCAGCAGCTTAGGGGACAGGGCCCACAATGAGCAGTTCTTC. Its translation is CASSLGDRAHNEQFF.

This clonotype was picked up many times. The V and J genes are TRBV5-5 and TRBJ2-5; D gene unclear. Germline V lookup: CDR1 SGHKS, CDR2 YYEKEE (reference sequence). Deletions cut 3 bases from V and 2 bases from J, with 8 bases between. The length of the CDR3 is 13 residues. The CDR3 DNA is TGTGCCAGCAGCTCGGCCCGTCAAGAGACCCAGTACTTC. Translated, it gives CASSSARQETQYF.

In this sample, this clonotype turned up many times. This rearrangement joins TRBV29-1 to TRBJ2-5; no firm D call. V lost 3 bases, J lost 5 bases, and 10 bases lay in between. The CDR3 is 12 residues long. The germline CDR1 and CDR2 sequences are SQVTM and ANQGSEA. Here the CDR3 DNA reads TGCAGCGTTGATTCCCCGGTCGAGACCCAGTACTTC. Encoded protein: CSVDSPVETQYF. The full variable domain, in which reference TRBV29-1 and TRBJ2-5 provide the parts outside the CDR3, is SAVISQKPSRDICQRGTSLTIQCQVDSQVTMMFWYRQQPGQSLTLIATANQGSEATYESGFVIDKFPISRPNLTFSTLTVSNMSPEDSSIYLCSVDSPVETQYFGPGTRLLVL.

This clonotype is medium-sized by share. V and J are TRBV7-2 and TRBJ1-2; perhaps TRBD1 as D (6 bases). The CDR3 spans 16 residues. Germline values: CDR1 SGHTA, CDR2 FQGNSA. The germline V and J ends were trimmed by 5 bases and 8 bases, with 24 bases remaining between them. CDR3: CASSPNTQGPAWGYTF. The CDR3 nucleotides are TGTGCCAGCAGCCCCAATACCCAGGGGCCGGCTTGGGGCTACACCTTC.